This T cell receptor (beta chain) came from a study of blood T cell repertoires in COVID-19. Study context: Some COVID-19 samples were acute and others convalescent; all came from the United States, Italy and Spain. PBMCs, B-cell-depleted T cells, or T cells provided the cDNA or gDNA that made up the material.

The CDR3 length is 16 residues. The germline CDR1 and CDR2 sequences are MDHEN and SYDVKM. V was pared by 4 bases and J by 2 bases, with 10 bases of the junction left unmatched. As processed by the authors: Estimates of nucleated cell counts were drawn from the amplification of reference gene primers. The method was immunoSEQ multiplex PCR; TCRdb's version includes in-frame clones alone and lacks a portion of them. D and trimming come from the DNA, and the V and J calls and clone size come from that table. Among under 90,000 clones listed, approximately 79% were seen once. The TCR originated in a woman older than 75 with active or convalescent COVID-19. Material for sequencing was peripheral blood. The V and J genes are TRBV28 and TRBJ1-1; 7 nucleotides line up with TRBD1. The CDR3: CASSYLGQATNTEAFF. The CDR3 nucleotides are TGTGCCAGCAGTTACCTCGGACAGGCGACAAACACTGAAGCTTTCTTT.